One and the same sample provided the 20 T cell receptor beta chains below, sequenced in a study of brain T cells in children with intractable seizures (dated by TCRdb to the early 2020s). The library was obtained by the immunoSEQ multiplex PCR assay. TCRdb provides this immuneACCESS table in a form limited to in-frame rearrangements. Some clones are lacking; in checked studies, under half of them reflect an unresolved V gene, and why the rest are absent is not known. The sample has some 64,000 clones on record, approximately 94% of them singletons. The top ten constitute approximately 0.37% of the sample. According to the study, the label for this sample's time point signals: resected brain tissue, or blood drawn just prior to surgery. The specimen comprised peripheral blood, sampled at surgery. The receptors were sampled from a boy younger than two with focal cortical dysplasia and intractable seizures.

V and J are TRBV7-9 and TRBJ2-1; 8 bases map to TRBD1. CDR3 length: 18 amino acids. V shed 4 bases and J 3 bases; nucleotides not matched to a gene: 14. Germline V gene sequence: CDR1 SEHNR, CDR2 FQNEAQ (reference sequence). The DNA for the CDR3 is TGTGCCAGCAGCTCGGACAGGGATGATAGCGGCCACTACAATGAGCAGTTCTTC. It specifies CASSSDRDDSGHYNEQFF. Based on the CDR3 plus reference TRBV7-9 and TRBJ2-1, the full variable domain is DTGVSQNPRHKITKRGQNVTFRCDPISEHNRLYWYRQTLGQGPEFLTYFQNEAQLEKSRLLSDRFSAERPKGSFSTLEIQRTEQGDSAMYLCASSSDRDDSGHYNEQFFGPGTRLTVL.

The chain carries TRBV24-1 and TRBJ1-4; TRBD1 matches 10 bases. CDR3 length: 17 residues. The ends lost 3 bases at V and 6 bases at J; junction bases unmatched: 9. Germline V lookup: CDR1 KGHDR, CDR2 SFDVKD. This CDR3 reads CATSDTGTGVSDEKLFF. CDR3 DNA: TGTGCCACCAGTGATACCGGGACAGGGGTATCGGATGAAAAACTGTTTTTT.

V usage is TRBV3-1 (or the pseudogene TRBV3-2) and J usage is TRBJ2-3, with 8 bases lining up with TRBD2. CDR1 and CDR2 (germline): LGHDT, YNNKEL (reference sequence). Trimming removed 4 bases from V and 0 bases from J; junction bases left unmatched: 3. CDR3 length equals 15 residues. CDR3 DNA: TGTGCCAGCAGCCGAAGCGGGGGAAGCACAGATACGCAGTATTTT. Translation gives CASSRSGGSTDTQYF.

The chain uses TRBV12-3 or TRBV12-4 and TRBJ2-7; tentative D call: TRBD2 (5 bases). This CDR3 is built from 13 residues. Between the trimmed V and J ends, which lost 3 bases and 1 base, there was a span of 7 bases. The chain's CDR3 is CASSFGLSYEQYF. As DNA, the CDR3 is TGTGCCAGCAGTTTCGGACTTTCCTACGAGCAGTACTTC.

The chain is built from TRBV12-3 or TRBV12-4 and TRBJ1-1; D remains ambiguous. This CDR3 spans 13 amino acids. V dropped 6 bases and J dropped 1 base, with 9 bases sitting between them. Here the CDR3 DNA reads TGTGCCAGCAGCCGGGCACAGAACACTGAAGCTTTCTTT. It specifies CASSRAQNTEAFF.

CDR3 nucleotides: TGCAGCGTTGAATCCCCAAGGAGGACAGGGATCGGGCTCGTGAACACTGAAGCTTTCTTT. Translation gives CSVESPRRTGIGLVNTEAFF. J is TRBJ1-1 and V is TRBV29-1; 8 nucleotides match TRBD1. With 2 bases clipped from V and 0 bases from J, the junction kept 20 bases outside the gene matches. The V gene's germline CDR1 is SQVTM and CDR2 ANQGSEA. The CDR3 sequence is 20 residues long.

V usage is TRBV21-1 and J usage is TRBJ2-3. TRBV21-1 is a listed pseudogene. The CDR3 totals 15 residues. Here the CDR3 reads CASSKKGDSTDTQYF. The CDR3 coding sequence is TGTGCCAGCAGCAAAAAAGGGGACAGCACAGATACGCAGTATTTT.

This chain uses TRBV2 with TRBJ2-7, with D possibly being TRBD1 (5 bases). Trimming pared 7 bases from V and 4 bases from J, leaving 8 bases between. Germline V CDR1 and CDR2: SNHLY, FYNNEI. The CDR3 is 11 residues long. The CDR3 sequence is CASKTEYEQYF. For the CDR3, the DNA is TGTGCCAGCAAGACAGAATACGAGCAGTACTTC.

The V gene is TRBV10-3, the J gene TRBJ1-1; D ambiguous. From germline, CDR1 is ENHRY and CDR2 SYGVKD. This CDR3 comprises 13 residues. V was clipped by 10 bases and J by 3 bases, with 15 bases between them. In DNA, the CDR3 is TGTGCCACCATCAAGAGACCTTACACTGAAGCTTTCTTT. This sequence encodes CATIKRPYTEAFF.

CDR3 residues: CASSHVRGSSYEQYF. As DNA, the CDR3 is TGTGCCAGCAGCCATGTGAGGGGGAGCTCCTACGAGCAGTACTTC. This chain connects TRBV4-2 to TRBJ2-7; tentative D call: TRBD1 (6 bases). Germline CDR1 is LGHNA and CDR2 is YNFKEQ. CDR3 length: 15 residues. Trimming left V 3 bases short and J 0 bases short, with 12 bases between.

This clone was recorded only once. The chain combines TRBV9 with TRBJ2-3; D ambiguous. The germline CDR1 and CDR2 sequences are SGDLS and YYNGEE. V was trimmed by 4 bases and J by 2 bases, leaving 14 bases between them. The CDR3 runs to 15 residues. The CDR3 DNA sequence: TGTGCCAGCAGCCCACAGTCCTTCTTCACAGATACGCAGTATTTT. This sequence encodes CASSPQSFFTDTQYF.

The rearrangement joins TRBV7-3 to TRBJ2-1; D not certain. The CDR3 has 13 residues. Germline V gives CDR1 SGHTA, CDR2 FQGTGA. The V and J ends lost 2 bases and 7 bases respectively, with 9 bases between them. The CDR3 loop is CASSLEVGNEQFF. The CDR3 nucleotides read TGTGCCAGCAGCTTAGAAGTGGGGAATGAGCAGTTCTTC.

This chain uses TRBV5-4 with TRBJ2-7, with D perhaps matching TRBD2 (6 bases). This CDR3 region has 15 residues. Trimming removed 0 bases from V and 3 bases from J, with 13 bases in between. In germline, CDR1 is SGHNT, CDR2 YYREEE (reference sequence). The CDR3 DNA reads TGTGCCAGCAGCTTGGTCGGGACTGGAAACTACGAGCAGTACTTC. Its translation is CASSLVGTGNYEQYF. The full variable domain, completed using reference TRBV5-4 and TRBJ2-7, is ETGVTQSPTHLIKTRGQQVTLRCSSQSGHNTVSWYQQALGQGPQFIFQYYREEENGRGNFPPRFSGLQFPNYSSELNVNALELDDSALYLCASSLVGTGNYEQYFGPGTRLTVT.

The V gene is TRBV7-2, the J gene TRBJ1-2; tentative D call: TRBD1 (6 bases). Germline loops: CDR1 SGHTA, CDR2 FQGNSA. This CDR3 has 16 residues. Trimming shortened V by 6 bases and J by 7 bases, and 24 bases separated the two germline ends. The CDR3 DNA reads TGTGCCAGCAGTCAATCCACGCCCACAGGGTTCTCTGGCTACACCTTC. Encoded protein: CASSQSTPTGFSGYTF.

The chain recombines TRBV5-4 with TRBJ2-7, with TRBD1 as a possible D gene (6 bases). Per the germline V gene, CDR1 is SGHNT and CDR2 is YYREEE (reference sequence). V was clipped by 4 bases and J by 2 bases, with 10 bases between them. This CDR3 has 13 residues. The CDR3 DNA follows: TGTGCCAGCAGCCCCAGGGGAACCTACGAGCAGTACTTC. Amino acid sequence: CASSPRGTYEQYF.

In DNA, the CDR3 is TGTGCCAGCAGTGACTCGATCTCCGGGACTAGCAGTTACGAGCAGTACTTC. Translating it yields CASSDSISGTSSYEQYF. The chain uses TRBV6-4 and TRBJ2-7; 9 bases fit TRBD2. The V segment lost 0 bases and the J segment 4 bases; nucleotides outside the gene matches: 10. Looked up from germline, CDR1 is MRHNA and CDR2 is SNTAGT. This CDR3 region has 17 residues.

This chain uses TRBV7-2 with TRBJ2-5; D may be TRBD1 (5 bases). Germline V gene data show CDR1 as SGHTA and CDR2 as FQGNSA. Trimming shortened V by 1 base and J by 0 bases, and 6 bases separated the two germline ends. The CDR3 covers 14 residues. The chain's CDR3 is CASSLGQYQETQYF. DNA for the CDR3: TGTGCCAGCAGCTTAGGACAGTACCAAGAGACCCAGTACTTC. The whole variable domain, filled in from reference TRBV7-2 and TRBJ2-5, reads GAGVSQSPSNKVTEKGKDVELRCDPISGHTALYWYRQSLGQGLEFLIYFQGNSAPDKSGLPSDRFSAERTGGSVSTLTIQRTQQEDSAVYLCASSLGQYQETQYFGPGTRLLVL.

The chain couples TRBV5-8 to TRBJ1-4, with D hard to call. There are 18 residues in the CDR3. CDR1 and CDR2 from the germline V gene are SGHTS and YDEGEE. Trimming removed 1 base from V and 0 bases from J, with 16 bases in between. The DNA of the CDR3 is TGTGCCAGCAGCTTGTATCCGACATTTGGTGCAACTAATGAAAAACTGTTTTTT. Translated, it gives CASSLYPTFGATNEKLFF.

This chain connects TRBV3-1 (or the pseudogene TRBV3-2) to TRBJ1-3, with D tentatively TRBD1 (5 bases). CDR3 length equals 16 residues. Germline assignment: CDR1 LGHDT and CDR2 YNNKEL (reference sequence). V was clipped by 6 bases and J by 7 bases, with 22 bases between them. The CDR3 spells CASRLGRGIDLNTIYF. CDR3 bases: TGTGCCAGCAGATTGGGACGGGGGATAGATCTGAACACCATATATTTT.

The V gene is TRBV10-3, the J gene TRBJ2-7; TRBD1 matches at 9 bases. Unmatched junction bases numbered 17, after V lost 2 bases and J lost 6 bases. Per the germline V gene, CDR1 is ENHRY and CDR2 is SYGVKD. The CDR3 contains 18 residues. CDR3 region: CAISESPGQGLSPGEQYF. The CDR3 DNA reads as TGTGCCATCAGTGAGAGCCCAGGACAGGGGCTCTCCCCTGGCGAGCAGTACTTC.